The 32 T cell receptor beta chains reported below all come from one sample, sequenced in a study of blood T cell repertoires in COVID-19. Sequencing was performed with immunoSEQ multiplex PCR; in TCRdb, only in-frame clones are kept and a portion is missing. The sample yields about 120,000 clones, 65% to 80% seen once. The sequenced material came from peripheral blood. Receptors were obtained from an older man with acute or convalescent COVID-19.

The chain combines TRBV5-1 with TRBJ2-2; the match to TRBD2 covers 10 bases. The V segment lost 0 bases and the J segment 7 bases; nucleotides outside the gene matches: 12. This CDR3 spans 18 amino acids. Germline assignment: CDR1 SGHRS and CDR2 YFSETQ. CDR3 nucleotides: TGCGCCAGCAGCTTGGGCCAGGGAGCGGGAGGGCCCAGCGGGGAGCTGTTTTTT. The encoded protein is CASSLGQGAGGPSGELFF.

This chain joins TRBV28 and TRBJ1-3; weak D call: TRBD1 (5 bases). Germline CDR1 and CDR2: MDHEN and SYDVKM. The CDR3 covers 14 residues. V was trimmed by 6 bases and J by 2 bases, leaving 11 bases between them. The CDR3 here is CASSPGGAGNTIYF. The DNA of the CDR3 is TGTGCCAGCAGCCCCGGGGGGGCTGGAAACACCATATATTTT.

The chain combines TRBV19 with TRBJ2-1, with D possibly TRBD2 on 6 matching bases. CDR3 length: 14 residues. CDR1 is LNHDA, CDR2 SQIVND, per germline (reference sequence). The germline V and J ends were trimmed by 6 bases and 1 base, with 10 bases remaining between them. For the CDR3, the DNA is TGTGCCAGTAGAAGGCTAGCGTCCTACAATGAGCAGTTCTTC. It is translated as CASRRLASYNEQFF.

The chain combines TRBV5-6 with TRBJ2-7, with 11 bases lining up with TRBD1. The CDR3 length is 14 residues. The germline V gene encodes CDR1 SGHDT and CDR2 YYEEEE. V lost 6 bases and J lost 5; bases outside the gene matches: 7. CDR3 DNA: TGTGCCAGCATCTCCCGGGACAGGGGGAACGAGCAGTACTTC. This codes for CASISRDRGNEQYF.

J is TRBJ1-2 and V is TRBV6-5, with D tentatively TRBD1 (5 bases). The CDR3 runs 15 residues. V lost 0 bases, J lost 3 bases, and 11 bases lay in between. Looked up from germline, CDR1 is MNHEY and CDR2 is SVGAGI. The CDR3 is CASSYSWTTDYGYTF. CDR3 coding DNA: TGTGCCAGCAGTTACTCGTGGACAACGGACTATGGCTACACCTTC.

V usage is TRBV5-6 and J usage is TRBJ1-2; 8 bases line up with TRBD1. V was clipped by 3 bases and J by 3 bases; unmatched bases: 10. Germline V gene lookup returns CDR1 SGHDT and CDR2 YYEEEE. The CDR3 contains 16 residues. Here the CDR3 DNA reads TGTGCCAGCAGCTCAGTTGGACAGGGCCGTTACTATGGCTACACCTTC. It translates to CASSSVGQGRYYGYTF.

The chain has TRBV19 and TRBJ2-7; 7 bases align to TRBD1. CDR1 is LNHDA, CDR2 SQIVND, per germline (reference sequence). This CDR3 comprises 14 residues. J lost 0 bases, V lost 4 bases, and 3 bases had no gene match. The chain's CDR3 is CASSKDRVSYEQYF. The CDR3 nucleotides read TGTGCCAGTAGTAAAGACAGGGTCTCCTACGAGCAGTACTTC.

The chain links TRBV5-4 to TRBJ2-7, with D possibly TRBD2 on 5 matching bases. This CDR3 has 15 amino acids. From germline, CDR1 is SGHNT and CDR2 YYREEE (reference sequence). Trimming shortened V by 2 bases and J by 4 bases, and 16 bases separated the two germline ends. CDR3 nucleotide sequence: TGTGCCAGCAGCTTTAATCTAAGAGGGTCATACGAGCAGTACTTC. This encodes CASSFNLRGSYEQYF.

This clone has just a few counts. The chain uses TRBV2 and TRBJ1-1; 9 positions agree with TRBD1. This CDR3 spans 15 amino acids. Germline V lookup: CDR1 SNHLY, CDR2 FYNNEI. After removal of 6 bases from V and 1 base from J, the junction contained 6 bases not matched to a gene. The DNA for the CDR3 is TGTGCCAGCAGCCTCCGGGGACAGGGGAACACTGAAGCTTTCTTT. Its protein is CASSLRGQGNTEAFF.

The table lists this clone with a few counts. V is TRBV18 and J is TRBJ1-1, with 7 bases lining up with TRBD1. The CDR3 length is 13 residues. J was trimmed by 11 bases and V by 3 bases; bases with no gene match: 9. From germline, CDR1 is KGHSH and CDR2 LQKENI. The CDR3 DNA reads TGTGCCAGCTCACCTGACAGGGCGGTTGAGGCTTTCTTT. This gives the protein CASSPDRAVEAFF.

The rearrangement joins TRBV4-1 to TRBJ2-7; unclear D gene. This CDR3 is 13 amino acids long. Trimming took 0 bases from V and 4 from J, leaving 7 bases between them. CDR1 is MGHRA and CDR2 is YSYEKL in the germline V gene. The CDR3 nucleotides are TGCGCCAGCAGCCAAGATCTGAGGTACGAGCAGTACTTC. It yields the protein CASSQDLRYEQYF.

The rearrangement links TRBV2 to TRBJ2-4, with D perhaps matching TRBD2 (6 bases). V lost 3 bases to trimming and J lost 6 bases, with 12 bases between them. From germline, CDR1 is SNHLY and CDR2 FYNNEI. CDR3 size: 14 residues. The CDR3 is CASSEEGVGNIQYF. CDR3 in DNA: TGTGCCAGCAGTGAGGAGGGCGTAGGAAACATTCAGTACTTC.

In this sample, this clone turned up a few times. The chain is built from TRBV28 and TRBJ1-4, with TRBD1 as a possible D gene (6 bases). The CDR3 runs to 15 residues. V was shortened by 1 base and J by 5 bases, with 11 bases between the two germline ends. Looked up from germline, CDR1 is MDHEN and CDR2 is SYDVKM. The CDR3 DNA follows: TGTGCCAGCAGTTTATCAGGGGATATCAATGAAAAACTGTTTTTT. Its protein is CASSLSGDINEKLFF.

V usage is TRBV15 and J usage is TRBJ1-3; D ambiguous. Trimming left V 1 base short and J 2 bases short, with 9 bases between. The germline V gene encodes CDR1 LNHNV and CDR2 YYDKDF (reference sequence). The CDR3 totals 15 residues. This CDR3 reads CATSRGGRTGNTIYF. The CDR3 DNA sequence: TGTGCCACCAGCAGAGGTGGCCGAACTGGAAACACCATATATTTT.

CDR3: CASTPSTDTQYF. In DNA form, the CDR3 reads TGTGCCAGCACCCCTAGCACAGATACGCAGTATTTT. The rearrangement joins TRBV7-9 to TRBJ2-3; no definite D call. The CDR3 is 12 residues long. Trimming pared 7 bases from V and 0 bases from J, leaving 5 bases between. CDR1 and CDR2 (germline): SEHNR, FQNEAQ (reference sequence).

The rearrangement uses TRBV6-5 and TRBJ1-3; D call uncertain. Per germline, CDR1 MNHEY and CDR2 SVGAGI. This CDR3 region has 15 residues. V dropped 11 bases and J dropped 0 bases, with 17 bases sitting between them. CDR3 protein: CAAARLTRSGNTIYF. The CDR3, as DNA: TGTGCCGCAGCCCGACTGACTCGCTCTGGAAACACCATATATTTT.

V usage is TRBV7-2 and J usage is TRBJ2-3; 7 bases map to TRBD2. Germline V gene data show CDR1 as SGHTA and CDR2 as FQGNSA. This CDR3 has 15 amino acids. Germline trimming cut 4 bases from V and 3 bases from J; bases unmatched to any gene: 7. Written as DNA, the CDR3 is TGTGCCAGCAGCTGGGCCGTGGGGGGGACAGATACGCAGTATTTT. It yields the protein CASSWAVGGTDTQYF.

The rearrangement uses TRBV7-2 and TRBJ2-7, with 8 bases matching TRBD2. The CDR3 runs 14 residues. The V and J ends lost 4 bases and 1 base, in that order; junction bases with no gene match: 3. The germline CDR1 and CDR2 sequences are SGHTA and FQGNSA. The CDR3 sequence: CASSSAGGSYEQYF. The CDR3, as DNA: TGTGCCAGCAGCTCGGCGGGAGGTTCCTACGAGCAGTACTTC.

The chain uses TRBV2 and TRBJ1-2; 9 bases agree with TRBD1. The CDR3 covers 13 residues. The V segment lost 6 bases and the J segment 7 bases; nucleotides outside the gene matches: 6. Germline CDR1 and CDR2: SNHLY and FYNNEI. The CDR3 protein is CASRGTGMGGYTF. The DNA of the CDR3 is TGTGCCAGCAGGGGGACAGGGATGGGTGGCTACACCTTC.

This chain links TRBV2 with TRBJ2-1; TRBD2 agrees at 7 bases. Trimming took 7 bases from V and 4 from J; bases not matched to a gene: 7. The CDR3 contains 14 residues. Per the germline V gene, CDR1 is SNHLY and CDR2 is FYNNEI. The CDR3 here is CASMGGTTYNEQFF. The DNA for the CDR3 is TGTGCCAGCATGGGCGGGACTACTTACAATGAGCAGTTCTTC.

This clone appeared a few times. The chain uses TRBV7-2 and TRBJ1-1; 8 bases agree with TRBD1. V lost 6 bases to trimming and J lost 1 base; unmatched junction nucleotides: 4. From germline, CDR1 is SGHTA and CDR2 FQGNSA. There are 14 residues in the CDR3. The CDR3 loop is CASSPTGANTEAFF. As DNA, the CDR3 is TGTGCCAGCAGTCCGACAGGGGCGAACACTGAAGCTTTCTTT. Full variable domain (remainder filled in from reference TRBV7-2 and TRBJ1-1): GAGVSQSPSNKVTEKGKDVELRCDPISGHTALYWYRQSLGQGLEFLIYFQGNSAPDKSGLPSDRFSAERTGGSVSTLTIQRTQQEDSAVYLCASSPTGANTEAFFGQGTRLTVV.

This chain joins TRBV28 and TRBJ2-5, with 8 bases aligning to TRBD1. V trimming: 5 bases; J trimming: 5 bases; junction bases outside the gene matches: 4. The CDR3 is made up of 13 amino acids. Germline V gene sequence: CDR1 MDHEN, CDR2 SYDVKM. The CDR3 loop reads CASSVDRGETQYF. CDR3 coding DNA: TGTGCCAGCAGTGTCGACAGGGGCGAGACCCAGTACTTC.

This chain joins TRBV5-1 and TRBJ2-7, with D hard to call. The V and J ends lost 4 bases and 5 bases respectively, with 16 bases between them. CDR1 is SGHRS and CDR2 is YFSETQ in the germline V gene. CDR3 size: 14 residues. CDR3 loop: CASSPRSGWHEQYF. Written as DNA, the CDR3 is TGCGCCAGCAGCCCTCGGTCAGGTTGGCACGAGCAGTACTTC.

The genes are TRBV11-2 and TRBJ1-2; a possible D gene is TRBD1 (5 bases). Looked up from germline, CDR1 is SGHAT and CDR2 is FQNNGV. The CDR3 totals 12 residues. V lost 5 bases and J lost 5, with 9 bases in between. The DNA of the CDR3 is TGTGCCAGCAGCCCGGACACTTATGGCTACACCTTC. It is translated as CASSPDTYGYTF.

The gene calls are TRBV10-3 and TRBJ2-2; TRBD2 aligns across 16 bases. The germline CDR1 and CDR2 sequences are ENHRY and SYGVKD. Losses at the gene ends were 4 bases for V and 0 bases for J; bases not matched to a gene: 2. CDR3 length: 18 amino acids. This CDR3 is CAISGGLAGGPNTGELFF. The CDR3 bases are TGTGCCATCAGTGGGGGACTAGCGGGAGGGCCGAACACCGGGGAGCTGTTTTTT.

V is TRBV19 and J is TRBJ2-2; the D gene is possibly TRBD1 (5 bases). V lost 5 bases, J lost 6 bases, and 13 bases lay in between. Germline loops: CDR1 LNHDA, CDR2 SQIVND (reference sequence). The CDR3 runs to 14 residues. The CDR3 loop reads CASSPTGSAGELFF. DNA for the CDR3: TGTGCCAGTAGTCCCACAGGAAGCGCCGGGGAGCTGTTTTTT.

This clone was seen a single time. V usage is TRBV7-2 and J usage is TRBJ2-1, with 8 bases identical to TRBD1. The trim removed 5 bases at V and 9 bases at J, leaving 9 bases unmatched. CDR1 is SGHTA, CDR2 FQGNSA, per germline. This CDR3 spans 14 amino acids. The CDR3 coding sequence is TGTGCCAGCAGCCCCTGGACAGGGACTCGTGAGCAGTTCTTC. Protein sequence: CASSPWTGTREQFF.

The V gene is TRBV28, the J gene TRBJ2-1; TRBD2 matches 11 bases. This CDR3 contains 15 residues. With V trimmed by 6 bases and J by 4 bases, 5 bases remained unmatched. The V gene's germline CDR1 is MDHEN and CDR2 SYDVKM. The CDR3 bases are TGTGCCAGCAGGCGGGGACTAGCGGTTTACAATGAGCAGTTCTTC. Its translation: CASRRGLAVYNEQFF.

The rearrangement links TRBV7-2 to TRBJ1-5; the D is unclear. The CDR3 has 14 residues. Germline CDR1 and CDR2: SGHTA and FQGNSA. The ends were cut back, 1 base at V and 2 bases at J, with 6 bases in the middle. DNA of the CDR3: TGTGCCAGCAGCTTAGGACTCCGCAATCAGCCCCAGCATTTT. Its translation is CASSLGLRNQPQHF.

CDR3 in DNA: TGTGCCAGCTCAGACACGAGCTCCTACGAGCAGTACTTC. As protein: CASSDTSSYEQYF. V usage is TRBV18 and J usage is TRBJ2-7; no clear D gene. The CDR3 has 13 residues. Germline CDR1 is KGHSH and CDR2 is LQKENI. The germline V and J ends were trimmed by 5 bases and 0 bases, with 8 bases remaining between them.

The chain joins TRBV6-4 to TRBJ1-2; D call uncertain. The CDR3 is 15 residues long. Trimming pared 0 bases from V and 1 base from J, leaving 9 bases between. The germline V gene has CDR1 MRHNA and CDR2 SNTAGT. This CDR3 reads CASSDSLIYNYGYTF. CDR3 coding DNA: TGTGCCAGCAGTGACTCACTTATCTATAACTATGGCTACACCTTC.

This sequence joins TRBV3-1 (or the pseudogene TRBV3-2) and TRBJ2-7; D might be TRBD2 (5 bases). Germline V gene data show CDR1 as LGHDT and CDR2 as YNNKEL (reference sequence). The CDR3 sequence is 16 residues long. Trimming removed 0 bases from V and 0 bases from J, with 12 bases in between. CDR3 sequence: CASSQDFWRASYEQYF. CDR3 sequence (DNA): TGTGCCAGCAGCCAAGATTTCTGGCGGGCCTCCTACGAGCAGTACTTC.